This entry features one T cell receptor beta chain sequence. What antigen it recognizes has not been identified. No much larger clone is present one base from it, and per-base qualities are unavailable. The sample comes from a study of long-term antiretroviral therapy in people with HIV (dated by TCRdb to the early 2020s). Some background on the complete study: Collection of the earliest samples took place about a decade ahead of the 2015 WHO recommendation for immediate ART, at a time when ART was typically delayed until CD4 counts fell. Whether ART initiation and durable HIV suppression were associated with changes in peripheral blood TRB repertoire composition and diversity was tested in a retrospective serial study. A total of 192 cryopreserved PBMC samples were contributed to the cohort by 30 adults with confirmed HIV infection, with samples collected serially over a mean of approximately 6 years (range 1-12). Of the 30 participants with HIV, roughly twelve were female. No cross-contamination during QIAcube processing turned up in test extractions that ran a monoclonal T-cell line alongside around 34 polyclonal samples.

To be included, a participant needed at least one PBMC sample from before ART initiation plus at least two post-ART samples. All participants with HIV were treated in the United States of America. Before DNA extraction, cryopreserved samples containing about 0.95-10 million PBMC were thawed and washed. At the time of the earliest PBMC sample, participants with HIV were aged between about 20 and 55 years. PBMC samples from each participant spanned 1-4 timepoints before ART initiation and 2-8 timepoints after ART initiation, with a median of 7 samples. For every participant, serial HIV viral load, CD4+ T-cell count, ART history and demographic data were obtained. Genomic DNA was extracted from unsorted PBMC with a Qiagen kit on a QIAcube, processed in batches of 12 samples. The immunoSEQ hsTCRB v3.0 assay was used at survey level resolution for TRB variable region sequencing. TRB sequencing targeted a depth of about 40,000-55,000 T-cell genomes per sample. Pooled TRB libraries were sequenced on an Illumina MiSeq with a v3 150-cycle kit. The authors' analysis ran thus. Repertoire analysis was performed in R inside a reproducible Nextflow workflow that covered QC, data transformation and analysis. LymphoSeq2, an R package for AIRR-Seq data exploration, was used to implement custom analyses. A handful of samples that produced fewer than 5000 total TRB sequences were removed, so some 190 HIV repertoires were analyzed. Among the roughly 190 retained HIV repertoires, 55 to 65 were collected before ART initiation and 129 after ART initiation. Each repertoire was downsampled to 5000 TRB nucleotide sequences, and summary statistics were averaged across 100 downsampling iterations. Only TRB sequences with CDR3 regions of at least seven amino acids were retained for analysis. Two measures captured diversity: a Shannon entropy-derived clonality score and the Gini coefficient. In the repertoire networks, any two of the top 5000 CDR3 amino acid sequences were connected whenever the two sequences differed by an edit distance of one. GLIPH2 predicted antigen specificity groups and MHC restriction for TRB CDR3 amino acid sequences. CDR3 amino acid sequences were matched against VDJdb and McPAS-TCR to flag known CMV, EBV, HIV or tissue antigen associations. Pre-ART, post-ART and control groups were compared with Wilcoxon signed-rank tests and Holm-Bonferroni correction. The immuneACCESS repertoire file appears here via TCRdb, limited to in-frame rearrangements. These files lack a portion of the clones; in checked studies, under half of the deficit traces to unresolved V genes, and the cause of the others is not known. That table furnishes V, J and clone size, whereas the DNA furnished D and trimming. This sample lists roughly 24,000 clones; about 82% were detected once. The top ten clonotypes cover over 9% of the sample.

Overall study results and their limits: Expanded TRB clones identified before ART initiation dominated the repertoire across all time points, though the dominance fluctuated and decreased in many PLHIV after ART. HIV repertoires had narrower CDR3 length ranges than controls, and the network structure suggested an antigen-experienced repertoire that shifted only slightly toward naive after ART. Owing to limited PBMC availability, only the TCR beta chain was sequenced, without alpha chain pairing. Because pre-ART samples had limited cell numbers, unsorted PBMC were profiled rather than sorted CD4+ and CD8+ T cells. The samples span the years 2004 to 2017, and the ART regimens used may be less effective than current regimens. A significant increase in TRB diversity was found to be associated with ART initiation, although TRB diversity was observed to remain significantly below that of transplant donor controls even after long-term ART. Inferences about post-ART repertoire changes are limited because no data were available on ART adherence, viral resistance or therapy changes.

Ends trimmed: V by 4 bases, J by 2 bases; bases unmatched to a gene: 14. The CDR3 runs 17 residues from the cysteine to the phenylalanine. Just CDR3 DNA is preserved here, 51 bases in frame from base 1. From a lookup of the germline V gene, CDR1 and CDR2 are SGDLS and YYNGEE. Rearrangement joined TRBV9 to TRBJ2-7, and TRBD1 aligns with 8 junction nucleotides. The specimen comprised unsorted PBMCs, sampled 1.6 years after starting antiretroviral therapy. This sequence was found in a man aged 35 to 55 with HIV. CDR3 loop: CASSPRPGQVHPYEQYF. The base sequence is TGTGCCAGCAGCCCTCGACCGGGACAGGTTCACCCCTACGAGCAGTACTTC.